This T cell receptor (beta chain) was retrieved from a study of cytomegalovirus exposure and HLA in healthy donors. Study observations and caveats: Three of the chains that were CMV-associated were confirmed in vitro to be specific for CMV antigens. HLA restriction was apparent for most CMV-associated TCR beta chains in a later analysis.

Notes on this clone: Its antigen remains unidentified.

Vbeta (60) and Jbeta (13) primers were used in the PCR. TCRdb's copy holds only in-frame clones and misses some; the assay was immunoSEQ multiplex PCR. Of roughly 250,000 clones in the sample, almost 85% were seen once. The CDR3 has 15 residues. Germline values: CDR1 SGHRS, CDR2 YFSETQ. The V and J ends lost 4 bases and 7 bases, in that order; junction bases with no gene match: 10. The chain couples TRBV5-1 to TRBJ2-2; 7 bases line up with TRBD2. The TCR comes from a woman in her 40s in good health and CMV-seropositive. Specimen: PBMCs. This CDR3 is CASSTRAGRDGELFF. For the CDR3, the DNA is TGCGCCAGCAGCACCCGTGCAGGGAGGGACGGGGAGCTGTTTTTT.